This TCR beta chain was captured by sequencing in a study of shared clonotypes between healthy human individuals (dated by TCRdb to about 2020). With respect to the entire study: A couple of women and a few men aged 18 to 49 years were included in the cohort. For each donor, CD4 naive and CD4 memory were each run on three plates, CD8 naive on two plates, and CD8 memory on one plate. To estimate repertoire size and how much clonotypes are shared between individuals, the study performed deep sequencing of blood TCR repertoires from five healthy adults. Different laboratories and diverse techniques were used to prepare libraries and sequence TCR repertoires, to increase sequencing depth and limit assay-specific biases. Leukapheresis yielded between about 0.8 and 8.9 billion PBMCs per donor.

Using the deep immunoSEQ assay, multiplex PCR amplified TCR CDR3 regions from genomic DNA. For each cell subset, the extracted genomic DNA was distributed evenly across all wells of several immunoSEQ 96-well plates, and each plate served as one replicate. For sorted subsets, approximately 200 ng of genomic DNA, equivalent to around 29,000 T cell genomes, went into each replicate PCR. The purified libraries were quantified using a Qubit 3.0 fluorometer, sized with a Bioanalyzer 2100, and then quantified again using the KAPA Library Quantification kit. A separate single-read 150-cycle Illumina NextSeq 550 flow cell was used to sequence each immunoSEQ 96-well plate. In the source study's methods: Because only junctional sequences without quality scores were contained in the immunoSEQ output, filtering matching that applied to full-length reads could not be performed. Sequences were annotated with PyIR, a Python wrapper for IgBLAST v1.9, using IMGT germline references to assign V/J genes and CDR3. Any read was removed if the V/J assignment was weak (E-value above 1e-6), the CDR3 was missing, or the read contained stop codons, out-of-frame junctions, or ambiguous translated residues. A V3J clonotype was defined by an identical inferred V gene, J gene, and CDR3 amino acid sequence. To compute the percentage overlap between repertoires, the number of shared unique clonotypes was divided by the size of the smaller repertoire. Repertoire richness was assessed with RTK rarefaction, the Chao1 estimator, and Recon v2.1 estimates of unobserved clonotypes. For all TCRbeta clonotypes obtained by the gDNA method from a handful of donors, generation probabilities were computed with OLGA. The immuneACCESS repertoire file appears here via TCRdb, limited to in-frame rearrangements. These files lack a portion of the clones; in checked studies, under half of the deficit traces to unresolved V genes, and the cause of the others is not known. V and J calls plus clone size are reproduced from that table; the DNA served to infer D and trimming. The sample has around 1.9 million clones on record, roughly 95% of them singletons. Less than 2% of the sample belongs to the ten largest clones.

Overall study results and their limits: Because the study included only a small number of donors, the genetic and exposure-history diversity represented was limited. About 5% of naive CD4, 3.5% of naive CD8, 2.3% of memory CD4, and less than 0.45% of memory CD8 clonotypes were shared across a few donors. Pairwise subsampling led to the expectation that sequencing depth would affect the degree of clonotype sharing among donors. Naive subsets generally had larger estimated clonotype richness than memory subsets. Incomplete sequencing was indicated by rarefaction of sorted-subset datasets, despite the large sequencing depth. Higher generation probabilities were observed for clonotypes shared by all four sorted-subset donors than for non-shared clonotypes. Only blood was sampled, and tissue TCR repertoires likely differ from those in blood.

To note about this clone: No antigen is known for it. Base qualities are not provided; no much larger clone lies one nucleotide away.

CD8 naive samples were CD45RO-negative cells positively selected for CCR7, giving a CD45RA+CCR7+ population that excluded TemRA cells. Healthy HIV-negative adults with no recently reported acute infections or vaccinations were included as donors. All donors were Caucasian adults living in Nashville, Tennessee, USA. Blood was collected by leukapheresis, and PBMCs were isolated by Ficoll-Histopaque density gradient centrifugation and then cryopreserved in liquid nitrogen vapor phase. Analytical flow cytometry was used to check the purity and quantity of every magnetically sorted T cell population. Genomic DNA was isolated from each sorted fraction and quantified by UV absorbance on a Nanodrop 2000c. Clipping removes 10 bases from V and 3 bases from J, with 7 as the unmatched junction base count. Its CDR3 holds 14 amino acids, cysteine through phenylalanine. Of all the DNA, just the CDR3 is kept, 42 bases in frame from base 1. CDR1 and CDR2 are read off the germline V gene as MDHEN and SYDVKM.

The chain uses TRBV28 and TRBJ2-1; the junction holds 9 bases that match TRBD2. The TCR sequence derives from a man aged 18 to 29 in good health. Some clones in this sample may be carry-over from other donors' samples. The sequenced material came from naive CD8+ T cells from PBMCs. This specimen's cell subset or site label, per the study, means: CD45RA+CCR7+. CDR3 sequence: CATQRRGGYNEQFF. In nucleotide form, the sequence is TGTGCCACCCAAAGGCGGGGGGGCTACAATGAGCAGTTCTTC.